This TCR beta chain is drawn from a study of lymphopenia after photon versus proton radiotherapy (dated by TCRdb to between 2017 and 2020). Notes on the research overall: The immunological effects of photon versus proton radiation therapy were compared in patients with gastrointestinal tumors who developed high-grade lymphopenia. A cohort of approximately 20 patients with gastrointestinal tumors who received either photon or proton therapy and subsequently developed lymphopenia was included. The study aimed to characterize how the two radiation modalities differ in their impact on the immune system.

V is cut by 5 bases and J by 10 bases, and the space between the germline ends is 11 bases. The CDR3 has 11 amino acids, counting the end cysteine and phenylalanine. The sequence is cut down to CDR3 DNA, 33 bases in frame from base 1. CDR1 and CDR2, per the germline V gene, are MNHEY and SVGAGI. General study outcomes and caveats: After the lymphocyte count nadir, oligoclonal expansion, especially of CD8+ Temra cells, was observed in photon-treated repertoires, and the drop in diversity was driven by this expansion. The survival association was assessed only in patients who died, and the authors presented better survival with proton therapy as a possibility rather than a demonstrated result. Across the cohort, among patients who died, a greater drop in TCR diversity after the nadir was inversely correlated with overall survival time. Relative stability during treatment was observed in proton-treated patients, whereas loss of naive T cells and TCR diversity and gain of effector/memory populations were observed in photon-treated patients.

With respect to this clone: Its antigen remains unidentified. No base qualities exist here, and no much larger clone lies one base off it.

The library was built by means of the immunoSEQ multiplex PCR assay. T cell repertoires were profiled by deep sequencing of rearranged TCR beta loci, alongside multiparametric flow cytometry. The source is immuneACCESS, and TCRdb retained only in-frame sequences with V and J called. Part of the clones is not carried over; for the studies checked, unresolved V genes explain less than half of this, and the remainder is unexplained. The sample has tens of thousands of clones on record, 85% to 90% of them singletons. The ten largest make up approximately 2.1% of the sample. This receptor was taken from a man between 35 and 55 years old with gastric cancer. The sample here was peripheral blood, taken from a patient treated with photon-based radiotherapy. The V gene is TRBV6-5 and the J gene is TRBJ2-5; a tentative D call is TRBD2 (6 bases match). The CDR3 in this case is CASSDGGSQYF. The nucleotides read TGTGCCAGCAGTGACGGGGGTAGCCAGTACTTC.